This paragraph covers one T cell receptor (beta chain) sequence. Antigen specificity is unknown. Some clones are missing from TCRdb's copy, which holds only in-frame ones; the method was immunoSEQ multiplex PCR. The sample has under 150,000 clones; about 90% are singletons. This record belongs to a study of T cell responses to AZD1222 COVID-19 vaccine. Whole-study findings and limits: Most donors were white British and more were female, and clonal diversity was possibly underestimated. Reportedly, nearly half of unique spike TCRs recognized epitopes outside B.1.351/B.1.1.7 mutations. Among AZD1222 vaccinees, only 6 or 7 were seropositive at baseline. Spike as a whole was targeted by vaccine-associated CD4 TCRs, dominant at 160-218 and 743-854.

The CDR3 has 16 residues. J was trimmed by 1 base and V by 4 bases; bases with no gene match: 4. Germline values: CDR1 LGHNA, CDR2 YNFKEQ. This TCR derives from an adult who received the AZD1222 COVID-19 vaccine. The chain employs TRBV4-2 and TRBJ2-2; 9 bases line up with TRBD2. The source material was peripheral blood, sampled 28 days after the second AZD1222 dose. The CDR3 loop reads CASSPWTSENTGELFF. The CDR3 region has the DNA TGTGCCAGCAGCCCTTGGACTAGCGAGAACACCGGGGAGCTGTTTTTT.